These 23 T cell receptor beta chains were all obtained from the same sample, sequenced in a study of molecular identifiers for immune sequencing clone quantification. TCRdb ran MiXCR on the PCR reads and lists one entry per CDR3 protein. Among more than 450,000 distinct CDR3 sequences listed, under 30% were seen once. The sequenced sample consisted of naive CD8+ T cells from blood, with Jurkat cell RNA spiked in. Regarding subset: FACS-sorted CD8+CD4-CCR7+CD45RA+ naive T cells. The receptors derive from a human donor in good health. Some libraries in this study had Jurkat cell RNA spiked in.

V and J are TRBV9 and TRBJ1-3, with 11 bases matching TRBD1. CDR1 is SGDLS and CDR2 is YYNGEE in the germline V gene. The V gene end was trimmed by 3 bases and the J gene end by 4 bases; junction bases not matched to a gene: 12. The CDR3 runs 18 residues. Here the CDR3 reads CASSGSGQGVPDGNTIYF. The DNA of the CDR3 is TGTGCCAGCAGCGGATCGGGACAGGGGGTTCCTGACGGAAACACCATATATTTT.

In its sample, this clonotype was seen many times. The chain links TRBV6-6 to TRBJ2-3, with 10 bases aligning to TRBD1. The J segment lost 5 bases and the V segment lost 2 bases, leaving 7 bases of the junction unmatched. The V gene's germline CDR1 is MNHNY and CDR2 SVGAGI (reference sequence). The CDR3 runs to 16 residues. CDR3 nucleotide sequence: TGTGCCAGCAGTTACCCGGACAGGGGGTCGGGAGATACGCAGTATTTT. It translates to CASSYPDRGSGDTQYF.

This clonotype was seen at least ten times. The V and J genes are TRBV7-9 and TRBJ2-4; 8 nucleotides match TRBD2. After removal of 3 bases from V and 9 bases from J, the junction contained 7 bases not matched to a gene. The CDR3 is 14 residues long. The V gene's germline CDR1 is SEHNR and CDR2 FQNEAQ (reference sequence). The CDR3 is CASSFAQRESIQYF. The DNA for the CDR3 is TGTGCCAGCAGCTTCGCCCAGCGGGAGAGCATTCAGTACTTC.

The chain has TRBV7-9 and TRBJ2-3, with TRBD1 as a possible D gene (6 bases). Trimming left V 8 bases short and J 3 bases short, with 15 bases between. This CDR3 has 14 residues. CDR1 is SEHNR, CDR2 FQNEAQ, per germline (reference sequence). CDR3 sequence reads: CASQGGLTTDTQYF. CDR3 DNA: TGTGCCAGCCAAGGGGGTTTGACGACAGATACGCAGTATTTT.

The chain couples TRBV18 to TRBJ1-6; 7 nucleotides agree with TRBD1. Unmatched junction bases numbered 4, after V lost 2 bases and J lost 0 bases. This CDR3 region has 17 residues. Germline V gives CDR1 KGHSH, CDR2 LQKENI. CDR3 sequence: CASSPGTESSYNSPLHF. Written as DNA, the CDR3 is TGTGCCAGCTCACCAGGGACAGAGAGCTCCTATAATTCACCCCTCCACTTT.

This clonotype was found once. It may be a read error: a sequence one base away is much more abundant. This chain joins TRBV28 and TRBJ2-3; D is perhaps TRBD1 (6 bases). From germline, CDR1 is MDHEN and CDR2 SYDVKM. Deletions cut 6 bases from V and 2 bases from J, with 15 bases between. The CDR3 spans 15 residues. The chain's CDR3 is CASSIGRGVTDTQYF. The CDR3 coding sequence is TGTGCCAGCAGCATTGGCAGGGGAGTCACAGATACGCAGTATTTT. Based on the CDR3 plus reference TRBV28 and TRBJ2-3, the full variable domain is DVKVTQSSRYLVKRTGEKVFLECVQDMDHENMFWYRQDPGLGLRLIYFSYDVKMKEKGDIPEGYSVSREKKERFSLILESASTNQTSMYLCASSIGRGVTDTQYFGPGTRLTVL.

This clonotype was seen many times. The chain is built from TRBV30 and TRBJ2-2; D is perhaps TRBD1 or TRBD2 (5 bases each). Germline CDR1 reads GTSNPN; CDR2 reads SVGIG (reference sequence). V dropped 5 bases and J dropped 6 bases, with 10 bases sitting between them. This CDR3 has 12 residues. The CDR3 bases are TGTGCCTGGGCAGGGAGTCCCGGGGAGCTGTTTTTT. Encoded protein: CAWAGSPGELFF.

This clonotype has only a few counts. V is TRBV24-1 and J is TRBJ1-5; D uncertain. Germline V gene data show CDR1 as KGHDR and CDR2 as SFDVKD. Trimming shortened V by 4 bases and J by 2 bases, and 14 bases separated the two germline ends. CDR3 length: 16 residues. The CDR3 DNA is TGTGCCACCAGTGACGATCACCCGAGGCGCAATCAGCCCCAGCATTTT. Its protein is CATSDDHPRRNQPQHF.

This clonotype occurred many times. V and J are TRBV28 and TRBJ1-4; weak D call: TRBD1 (5 bases). CDR3 length: 15 amino acids. Trimming removed 5 bases at V and 5 bases at J, with 15 bases between. The germline V gene has CDR1 MDHEN and CDR2 SYDVKM. DNA for the CDR3: TGTGCCAGCAGTCCCATCGACAGAAGCAATGAAAAACTGTTTTTT. It yields the protein CASSPIDRSNEKLFF.

The J gene is TRBJ1-1, the V gene TRBV11-2; D remains ambiguous. The germline V gene encodes CDR1 SGHAT and CDR2 FQNNGV. This CDR3 comprises 11 residues. Trimming left V 4 bases short and J 11 bases short, with 11 bases between. The CDR3 DNA reads TGTGCCAGCAGCTCCGGACTAGGGGCTTTCTTT. This translates into CASSSGLGAFF.

The chain carries TRBV4-3 and TRBJ1-4; D unresolved. V was trimmed by 0 bases and J by 3 bases, leaving 14 bases between them. Germline loops: CDR1 LGHNA, CDR2 YSLEER. The CDR3 extends over 17 amino acids. The CDR3 DNA sequence: TGCGCCAGCAGCCAAGATCGGTCTCCTAGGGCTAATGAAAAACTGTTTTTT. It specifies CASSQDRSPRANEKLFF.

This clonotype was seen a few times. A read error may be the cause here, since a much bigger clone is one base away. The CDR3 DNA reads TGTGCCAGCAGTGATTTCAGCTCTGGGGCCAACGTCCCGACTTTC. Its translation: CASSDFSSGANVPTF. The chain links TRBV2 to TRBJ2-6; TRBD1 might be the D (5 bases). There are 15 residues in the CDR3. Per the germline V gene, CDR1 is SNHLY and CDR2 is FYNNEI.

This clonotype was recorded at least ten times. The rearrangement joins TRBV13 to TRBJ2-3; TRBD2 matches at 8 bases. Unmatched junction bases numbered 7, after V lost 3 bases and J lost 2 bases. The CDR3 runs to 16 residues. Germline values: CDR1 PRHDT, CDR2 FYEKMQ (reference sequence). The CDR3 is CASSLLQRGITDTQYF. DNA for the CDR3: TGTGCCAGCAGCTTGCTGCAGCGGGGGATCACAGATACGCAGTATTTT.

The J gene is TRBJ2-7, the V gene TRBV20-1, with 8 positions matching TRBD1. The length of the CDR3 is 13 residues. The germline CDR1 and CDR2 sequences are DFQATT and SNEGSKA (reference sequence). The trim removed 5 bases at V and 3 bases at J, leaving 6 bases unmatched. The CDR3: CSAGRTGNYEQYF. The CDR3 DNA sequence: TGCAGTGCTGGAAGGACAGGGAACTACGAGCAGTACTTC.

J is TRBJ2-3 and V is TRBV9; D is unresolved. The germline CDR1 and CDR2 sequences are SGDLS and YYNGEE. The ends were cut back, 3 bases at V and 0 bases at J, with 8 bases in the middle. This CDR3 region has 14 residues. DNA of the CDR3: TGTGCCAGCAGCGCGCTAGGAAGCACAGATACGCAGTATTTT. Its protein product is CASSALGSTDTQYF.

There are a few counts of this clonotype. The gene calls are TRBV19 and TRBJ2-7, with TRBD1 matching 10 bases. The CDR3 runs to 14 residues. The junction had 8 bases not matched to a gene; V was cut back by 5 bases and J by 7 bases. Germline CDR1 is LNHDA and CDR2 is SQIVND (reference sequence). The CDR3 bases are TGTGCCAGTAGTTCAGGGACAGGGGCGAGTGAGCAGTACTTC. Its translation is CASSSGTGASEQYF.

The chain joins TRBV5-6 to TRBJ2-7; maybe TRBD2 (5 bases). Trimming removed 0 bases at V and 3 bases at J, with 16 bases between. The germline V gene has CDR1 SGHDT and CDR2 YYEEEE. This CDR3 is built from 16 residues. CDR3 sequence (DNA): TGTGCCAGCAGCTTGGCGACGCTCGGGATAGGCTACGAGCAGTACTTC. As protein: CASSLATLGIGYEQYF. Combining the CDR3 with reference TRBV5-6 and TRBJ2-7 gives the whole variable domain DAGVTQSPTHLIKTRGQQVTLRCSPKSGHDTVSWYQQALGQGPQFIFQYYEEEERQRGNFPDRFSGHQFPNYSSELNVNALLLGDSALYLCASSLATLGIGYEQYFGPGTRLTVT.

This clonotype was picked up a small number of times. The chain uses TRBV19 and TRBJ1-2; D gene uncertain. V lost 5 bases to trimming and J lost 3 bases, with 13 bases between them. In germline, CDR1 is LNHDA, CDR2 SQIVND (reference sequence). CDR3 size: 14 residues. The DNA of the CDR3 is TGTGCCAGTAGTCCCACGATGGCGTACTATGGCTACACCTTC. Protein product: CASSPTMAYYGYTF.

The chain is built from TRBV11-3 and TRBJ2-7, with D uncertain. The V gene's germline CDR1 is SGHNT and CDR2 YENEEA. The CDR3 has 13 amino acids. Trimming left V 3 bases short and J 3 bases short, with 9 bases between. CDR3: CASSFSYGYEQYF. DNA of the CDR3: TGTGCCAGCAGCTTCAGTTACGGCTACGAGCAGTACTTC.

V and J are TRBV11-2 and TRBJ2-7, with TRBD2 as a possible D gene (6 bases). The V gene's germline CDR1 is SGHAT and CDR2 FQNNGV. V lost 5 bases to trimming and J lost 3 bases, with 17 bases between them. The length of the CDR3 is 15 residues. CDR3 in amino acids: CASSLTSSADYEQYF. CDR3 DNA sequence: TGTGCCAGCAGCCTTACTAGCTCAGCGGACTACGAGCAGTACTTC.

This clonotype occurred a few times. V gene TRBV24-1 combines with J gene TRBJ1-5, with D unresolved. V was shortened by 9 bases and J by 11 bases, with 19 bases between the two germline ends. The germline V gene has CDR1 KGHDR and CDR2 SFDVKD. The CDR3 totals 13 residues. The CDR3 bases are TGTGCCACCCAAGGCCCCTTCTCCGCAGCCCAGCATTTT. Translated, it gives CATQGPFSAAQHF.

This clonotype was counted a few times. The chain is built from TRBV12-3 or TRBV12-4 and TRBJ2-5; the match to TRBD2 covers 7 bases. The CDR3 contains 12 residues. J was trimmed by 4 bases and V by 10 bases; bases with no gene match: 6. The CDR3 DNA is TGTGCCACCCGGGCTAGCGGAGAGACCCAGTACTTC. It is translated as CATRASGETQYF.

This clonotype was seen at least ten times. This chain connects TRBV6-5 to TRBJ1-1, with D uncertain. Germline V gene lookup returns CDR1 MNHEY and CDR2 SVGAGI. This CDR3 has 13 residues. Trimming cost V 5 bases and J 0 bases, with 7 bases left between them. This CDR3 reads CASSTAMNTEAFF. The CDR3 nucleotides read TGTGCCAGCAGTACGGCTATGAACACTGAAGCTTTCTTT.